Following are 10 T cell receptor beta chains from one sample sequenced in a study of T cell repertoires in cytomegalovirus infection. TCRdb reprocessed the reads with MiXCR, giving one entry per CDR3 protein. The table includes about 260,000 distinct CDR3 sequences, roughly 13% detected once. The source material was PBMCs. The receptor set was obtained from a human donor in good health (CMV status not recorded). Some clones in this sample may be carry-over from other donors' samples.

This clonotype was seen repeatedly, ten times or more. CDR3 bases: TGTGCCAGCAGTTCTAGCGGGGGGGCCGTCAATGAGCAGTTCTTC. This codes for CASSSSGGAVNEQFF. The V and J genes are TRBV27 and TRBJ2-1, with 12 bases fitting TRBD2. The CDR3 sequence is 15 residues long. Per germline, CDR1 MNHEY and CDR2 SMNVEV (reference sequence). With 4 bases clipped from V and 6 bases from J, the junction kept 4 bases outside the gene matches.

Only a few counts were recorded for this clonotype. This chain uses TRBV5-4 with TRBJ2-6; 7 positions match TRBD1. Looked up from germline, CDR1 is SGHNT and CDR2 is YYREEE (reference sequence). CDR3 length: 15 residues. V gave up 4 bases and J gave up 4 bases; unmatched junction bases: 5. This CDR3 is CASSPGTAGANVLTF. CDR3 DNA sequence: TGTGCCAGCAGCCCAGGGACAGCCGGGGCCAACGTCCTGACTTTC.

The chain has TRBV19 and TRBJ1-5; no clear D gene. Trimming stripped 6 bases from V and 5 bases from J, with 20 bases between. Germline-derived CDR1 and CDR2 are LNHDA and SQIVND (reference sequence). The length of the CDR3 is 16 residues. In DNA form, the CDR3 reads TGTGCCAGTAGCAACATCCCCCAGGTCCCGTATCAGCCCCAGCATTTT. Its protein is CASSNIPQVPYQPQHF.

This clonotype has a handful of counts. J is TRBJ2-3 and V is TRBV27; D not certain. The ends were cut back, 2 bases at V and 4 bases at J, with 10 bases in the middle. Per the germline V gene, CDR1 is MNHEY and CDR2 is SMNVEV (reference sequence). This CDR3 has 14 residues. The CDR3 coding sequence is TGTGCCAGCAGTTTACCACTACGGCCAGATACGCAGTATTTT. This sequence encodes CASSLPLRPDTQYF.

This clonotype appeared a few times. This chain uses TRBV28 with TRBJ2-3; 12 nucleotides match TRBD2. V lost 7 bases, J lost 4 bases, and 3 bases stayed unmatched. The V gene's germline CDR1 is MDHEN and CDR2 SYDVKM. This CDR3 region has 14 residues. This chain's CDR3 is CASMTSGSADTQYF. CDR3 DNA: TGTGCCAGCATGACTAGCGGGAGTGCAGATACGCAGTATTTT.

This clonotype was recorded many times. V gene TRBV6-2 or TRBV6-3 combines with J gene TRBJ2-1; no clear D. The CDR3 covers 12 residues. V was trimmed by 5 bases and J by 4 bases, leaving 6 bases between them. CDR1 is MNHEY and CDR2 is SVGEGT in the germline V gene. The CDR3 bases are TGTGCCAGCAGTAAGCCGTACAATGAGCAGTTCTTC. This translates into CASSKPYNEQFF.

This clonotype was observed many times. The V call is TRBV12-3 or TRBV12-4, the J call TRBJ1-5, with D possibly TRBD1 on 5 matching bases. Trimming took 3 bases from V and 3 from J, leaving 12 bases between them. The CDR3 covers 15 residues. For the CDR3, the DNA is TGTGCCAGCAGTTTTGATTTGGGGGACAATCAGCCCCAGCATTTT. Translation gives CASSFDLGDNQPQHF.

This clonotype came up a few times. The rearrangement uses TRBV6-2 or TRBV6-3 and TRBJ2-7; 8 bases align to TRBD2. The CDR3 extends over 16 amino acids. V was clipped by 0 bases and J by 2 bases; unmatched bases: 6. CDR1 is MNHEY and CDR2 is SVGEGT in the germline V gene. CDR3 loop: CASSYSSGRITYEQYF. The CDR3, as DNA: TGTGCCAGCAGTTACTCGAGCGGGAGAATTACCTACGAGCAGTACTTC.

This clonotype was detected ten times or more. The CDR3 loop reads CASSLGTSSNNEQFF. CDR3 nucleotides: TGTGCCAGCAGCCTGGGGACTAGCAGTAACAATGAGCAGTTCTTC. The chain combines TRBV11-2 with TRBJ2-1; 9 bases align to TRBD2. The CDR3 is 15 amino acids. CDR1 SGHAT and CDR2 FQNNGV come from the germline V gene. V lost 5 bases and J lost 5; bases outside the gene matches: 7.

This clonotype was detected only once. V usage is TRBV20-1 and J usage is TRBJ2-1, with 13 bases matching TRBD2. The CDR3 runs 18 residues. Germline V gives CDR1 DFQATT, CDR2 SNEGSKA (reference sequence). The V gene end was trimmed by 2 bases and the J gene end by 7 bases; junction bases not matched to a gene: 14. DNA for the CDR3: TGCAGTGCTAGACGGGGACTAGCGGGGACCCGGAGGGATAATGAGCAGTTCTTC. Translating gives CSARRGLAGTRRDNEQFF.